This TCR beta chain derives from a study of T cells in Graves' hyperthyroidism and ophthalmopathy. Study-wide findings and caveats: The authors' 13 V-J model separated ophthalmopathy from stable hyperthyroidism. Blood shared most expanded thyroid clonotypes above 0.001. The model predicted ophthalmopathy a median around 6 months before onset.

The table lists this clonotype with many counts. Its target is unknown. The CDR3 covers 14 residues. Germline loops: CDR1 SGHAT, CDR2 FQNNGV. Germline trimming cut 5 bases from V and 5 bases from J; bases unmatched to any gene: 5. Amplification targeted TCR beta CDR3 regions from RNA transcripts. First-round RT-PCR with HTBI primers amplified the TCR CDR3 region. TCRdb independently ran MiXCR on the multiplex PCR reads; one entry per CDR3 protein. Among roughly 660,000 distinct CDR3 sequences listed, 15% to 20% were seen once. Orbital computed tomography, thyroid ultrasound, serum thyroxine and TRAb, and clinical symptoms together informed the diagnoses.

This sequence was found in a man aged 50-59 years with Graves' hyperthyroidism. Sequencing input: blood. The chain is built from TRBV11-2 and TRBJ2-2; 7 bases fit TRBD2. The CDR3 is CASSLGGITGELFF. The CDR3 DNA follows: TGTGCCAGCAGCCTCGGGGGGATAACCGGGGAGCTGTTTTTT.